This T cell receptor beta chain was sequenced during a study of synovial regulatory T cells in juvenile arthritis. Background on the study: About 6 patients were on methotrexate and a few were untreated.

Sequencing was performed with immunoSEQ multiplex PCR; in TCRdb, only in-frame clones are kept and a portion is missing. The repertoire table contains 7,000 to 8,000 clones. Findings of the study overall: TCR diversity was lower in inflammation-associated blood Treg cells than in other blood Treg cells. Synovial Tregs shared more CDR3 sequences with iaTregs than other blood Tregs.

Donors were some 11 juvenile idiopathic arthritis patients with active disease, 3 polyarticular and 8 oligoarticular. Comment on this clone: Its antigen remains unknown.

The CDR3 covers 14 residues. The DNA is not on file. CDR1 and CDR2 (germline): MDHEN, SYDVKM. This chain links TRBV28 with TRBJ1-2; TCRdb gives TRBD1 as the D gene, but with no DNA this cannot be confirmed. The sample was Treg cells from blood. Indicated subset: remaining (HLA-DR-negative) circulating blood Treg cells. The sequence was collected from a donor between 2 and 35 years old with juvenile idiopathic arthritis. CDR3: CASRKTGAYYGYTF.